These T cell receptor beta chains were read from a single sample in a study of blood T cell repertoires in COVID-19. TCRdb's copy holds only in-frame clones and misses some; the assay was immunoSEQ multiplex PCR. This sample yields roughly 76,000 clones, of which around 83% are seen a single time; about 35% belongs to the top ten. The sequencing sample was made of peripheral blood. The source is a woman between 65 and 79 years old with acute or convalescent COVID-19. Each CDR3 is given without its conserved first and last residue.

TRBV13 | ASSLNPRTQFLEETQY
TRBV10-3 | AISESRMGGATNTEAF
TRBV5-1 | ASSLGQPNEKLF
TRBV30 | AWSVGDSRIYGYT
TRBV27 | ASSFSGGTEQY
TRBV30 | AWNRLAKETQY
TRBV24-1 | ATSKGAGYNEQF
TRBV19 | ASTDAGRGGQPQH
TRBV9 | ASSVGGEGQPQH
TRBV7-2 | ASSHRDRGLGYT
TRBV28 | ACWGGAQNQPQH
TRBV19 | ASSIQGAEKLF
TRBV6-6 | ASSLRFTYEQY
TRBV2 | ASTQGGSSPLH
TRBV18 | ASSPNVGVLLNEQF
TRBV18 | ASSPLTRDEQF
TRBV5-6 | ASSSVDRRAETQY
TRBV6-6 | ASSYTGTGGVKPQH
TRBV9 | ASSVDWGTGARVYGYT
TRBV15 | ATSRDLQSGANVLT
TRBV2 | ASSGVEHEKLF
TRBV6-1 | ASSEAIRDQPQH
TRBV4-2 | ASSQVDRRGYT
TRBV7-9 | ASSLSRDSVSYEQY
TRBV2 | ASSERQVSGNTIY
TRBV9 | ASSVASLNEQF